This passage covers 16 T cell receptor beta chains from one sample sequenced in a study of T cell repertoires in cytomegalovirus infection. TCRdb ran MiXCR on the reads and lists one entry per CDR3 protein. The table includes about 890,000 distinct CDR3 sequences, around a third detected once. Antigen specificity for these receptors is unknown. The sequencing used cultured CD8+ T cells from PBMCs, collected from culture after CMV antigen stimulation. These receptors were collected from a human donor in good health (CMV status not recorded). Some clones in this sample may be carry-over from other donors' samples.

In its sample, this clonotype was seen a few times. V usage is TRBV12-3 or TRBV12-4 and J usage is TRBJ2-5; 8 positions match TRBD2. This CDR3 comprises 15 residues. Trimming removed 8 bases from V and 3 bases from J; junction bases left unmatched: 11. The CDR3 nucleotides read TGTGCCAGCGCCCTACCCGGGGGGGAAAAAGAGACCCAGTACTTC. This encodes CASALPGGEKETQYF.

The J gene is TRBJ1-5, the V gene TRBV27; D not certain. Germline values: CDR1 MNHEY, CDR2 SMNVEV (reference sequence). There are 14 residues in the CDR3. The V and J ends lost 5 bases and 2 bases respectively, with 10 bases between them. Here the CDR3 DNA reads TGTGCCAGCAGTATAACATGGCGCAATCAGCCCCAGCATTTT. It encodes CASSITWRNQPQHF.

The table lists this clonotype with a few counts. The chain has TRBV6-5 and TRBJ2-3; perhaps TRBD1 as D (5 bases). CDR1 and CDR2 (germline): MNHEY, SVGAGI. This CDR3 is built from 15 residues. V was cut by 2 bases and J by 5 bases, with 14 bases left in between. CDR3: CASSYEEGAQDTQYF. CDR3 bases: TGTGCCAGCAGTTACGAGGAAGGGGCGCAAGATACGCAGTATTTT.

The chain couples TRBV10-3 to TRBJ2-2; no reliable D call. The germline V gene has CDR1 ENHRY and CDR2 SYGVKD. The CDR3 totals 12 residues. V lost 8 bases to trimming and J lost 3 bases, with 7 bases between them. The CDR3 DNA reads TGTGCCATCCGCCGGGACACCGGGGAGCTGTTTTTT. Protein: CAIRRDTGELFF.

The chain uses TRBV27 and TRBJ1-5, with a possible D match to TRBD1 (5 bases). The germline V gene encodes CDR1 MNHEY and CDR2 SMNVEV (reference sequence). V was pared by 4 bases and J by 6 bases, with 25 bases between. CDR3 length: 18 residues. The CDR3 coding sequence is TGTGCCAGCAGTTCACTCAAATCCGGGACGGTTTTGAGTCAGCCCCAGCATTTT. It codes for CASSSLKSGTVLSQPQHF.

This clonotype was seen only a few times. V and J are TRBV6-2 or TRBV6-3 and TRBJ1-1; no reliable D call. Germline assignment: CDR1 MNHEY and CDR2 SVGEGT. This CDR3 spans 15 amino acids. V lost 5 bases to trimming and J lost 0 bases, with 13 bases between them. In DNA form, the CDR3 reads TGTGCCAGCAGTGATTACAGCTACTTGAACACTGAAGCTTTCTTT. This gives the protein CASSDYSYLNTEAFF.

The chain employs TRBV7-9 and TRBJ1-6; TRBD1 might be the D (6 bases). Per germline, CDR1 SEHNR and CDR2 FQNEAQ (reference sequence). CDR3 length: 13 amino acids. The V end lost 6 bases, the J end lost 10 bases, and 13 bases lay between the germline ends. The DNA for the CDR3 is TGTGCCAGCAGGGATACAGGGAACTCACCCCTCCACTTT. Protein sequence: CASRDTGNSPLHF.

The chain combines TRBV4-1 with TRBJ1-2; D perhaps matches TRBD1 (5 bases). CDR1 and CDR2 from the germline V gene are MGHRA and YSYEKL. Trimming left V 4 bases short and J 4 bases short, with 13 bases between. The CDR3 is 14 amino acids. CDR3 sequence reads: CASSPTLGLYGYTF. The DNA for the CDR3 is TGCGCCAGCAGCCCGACCCTGGGGCTCTATGGCTACACCTTC.

In nucleotides, the CDR3 is TGTGCTAGTGGTTTGGGATGGAACACTGAAGCTTTCTTT. It is translated as CASGLGWNTEAFF. This chain uses TRBV12-5 with TRBJ1-1; no definite D call. V dropped 1 base and J dropped 1 base, with 4 bases sitting between them. The CDR3 runs to 13 residues. Germline lookup yields CDR1 LGHNT and CDR2 FRNRAP.

The V and J genes are TRBV4-1 and TRBJ2-1; the D is unclear. CDR1 is MGHRA, CDR2 YSYEKL, per germline. CDR3 length equals 15 residues. The V end lost 1 base, the J end lost 5 bases, and 12 bases lay between the germline ends. CDR3 amino acids: CASSQAAGLDNEQFF. As DNA, the CDR3 is TGCGCCAGCAGCCAAGCGGCAGGCCTTGACAATGAGCAGTTCTTC.

This chain uses TRBV15 with TRBJ1-5; no clear D. CDR1 is LNHNV, CDR2 YYDKDF, per germline (reference sequence). The length of the CDR3 is 15 residues. V dropped 0 bases and J dropped 4 bases, with 10 bases sitting between them. CDR3 protein: CATSRDVGGNQPQHF. The CDR3 DNA sequence: TGTGCCACCAGCAGAGATGTGGGAGGGAATCAGCCCCAGCATTTT.

The rearrangement links TRBV7-9 to TRBJ2-5; 7 nucleotides agree with TRBD1. V lost 6 bases to trimming and J lost 2 bases; unmatched junction nucleotides: 6. Germline CDR1 and CDR2: SEHNR and FQNEAQ (reference sequence). CDR3 length: 14 residues. CDR3 amino acids: CASSPDREQETQYF. The CDR3 nucleotides are TGTGCCAGCAGTCCCGACAGGGAACAAGAGACCCAGTACTTC.

The table lists this clonotype with many counts. The chain uses TRBV4-3 and TRBJ1-2; TRBD1 matches 7 bases. After removal of 4 bases from V and 1 base from J, the junction contained 18 bases not matched to a gene. This CDR3 has 19 amino acids. Germline V gives CDR1 LGHNA, CDR2 YSLEER. The CDR3 DNA is TGCGCCAGCAGCCCCCAGGGGGGACATTCTTCGCCCCATAACTATGGCTACACCTTC. As protein: CASSPQGGHSSPHNYGYTF.

This clonotype was seen many times. This chain uses TRBV7-8 with TRBJ2-1; TRBD2 is a possible D gene (6 bases). The CDR3 sequence is 12 residues long. V gave up 5 bases and J gave up 10 bases, with 12 bases separating them. Germline lookup yields CDR1 SGHVS and CDR2 FQNEAQ. The DNA of the CDR3 is TGTGCCAGCAGCAAGACTAGTGGAGAGCAGTTCTTC. Its translation is CASSKTSGEQFF.

The sample holds a few counts of this clonotype. The chain uses TRBV12-3 or TRBV12-4 and TRBJ2-6; no clear D gene. V was cut by 3 bases and J by 0 bases, with 15 bases left in between. The CDR3 totals 18 residues. The CDR3 is CASSFVGGVLSGANVLTF. The DNA of the CDR3 is TGTGCCAGCAGTTTCGTTGGTGGAGTCCTCTCTGGGGCCAACGTCCTGACTTTC.

A few counts support this clonotype. This sequence joins TRBV10-3 and TRBJ2-1, with unresolved D. V was shortened by 6 bases and J by 6 bases, with 12 bases between the two germline ends. Germline V gene data show CDR1 as ENHRY and CDR2 as SYGVKD. The CDR3 is made up of 13 amino acids. The CDR3 coding sequence is TGTGCCATCAGGCTAGAGTCTGGCAATGAGCAGTTCTTC. Translated: CAIRLESGNEQFF.